This passage covers 3 T cell receptor beta chains from one sample sequenced in a study of beta chain features in type 1 diabetes. The authors reverse transcribed all of the isolated RNA, so sequencing captured expressed TCRB transcripts. Profiled with immunoSEQ multiplex PCR; TCRdb holds only in-frame clones, not every one. The sample has some 200,000 clones; approximately 11% are singletons. Material for sequencing was central memory CD4+ T cells from blood. These receptors all stem from a man aged 18 to 30 in good health.

The table lists this clone with a few counts. The genes are TRBV6-1 and TRBJ2-3; D may be TRBD2 (5 bases). Germline V CDR1 and CDR2: MNHNS, SASEGT. The CDR3 is 13 residues long. V was pared by 8 bases and J by 4 bases, with 13 bases between. For the CDR3, the DNA is TGTGCCAGCTTGGAGCTAGCATCAGATACGCAGTATTTT. Translated: CASLELASDTQYF.

The genes are TRBV6-5 and TRBJ2-2; the match to TRBD1 covers 7 bases. With 5 bases clipped from V and 5 bases from J, the junction kept 2 bases outside the gene matches. Germline loops: CDR1 MNHEY, CDR2 SVGAGI. The CDR3 is made up of 13 amino acids. CDR3 in amino acids: CASSATGTGELFF. DNA for the CDR3: TGTGCCAGCAGTGCGACAGGGACCGGGGAGCTGTTTTTT.

The chain employs TRBV19 and TRBJ2-6; a possible D gene is TRBD2 (5 bases). CDR1 LNHDA and CDR2 SQIVND come from the germline V gene (reference sequence). Trimming pared 7 bases from V and 4 bases from J, leaving 14 bases between. CDR3 length equals 15 residues. The CDR3 spells CASTLSGNGANVLTF. In DNA, the CDR3 is TGTGCCAGTACCCTTTCGGGGAACGGGGCCAACGTCCTGACTTTC.